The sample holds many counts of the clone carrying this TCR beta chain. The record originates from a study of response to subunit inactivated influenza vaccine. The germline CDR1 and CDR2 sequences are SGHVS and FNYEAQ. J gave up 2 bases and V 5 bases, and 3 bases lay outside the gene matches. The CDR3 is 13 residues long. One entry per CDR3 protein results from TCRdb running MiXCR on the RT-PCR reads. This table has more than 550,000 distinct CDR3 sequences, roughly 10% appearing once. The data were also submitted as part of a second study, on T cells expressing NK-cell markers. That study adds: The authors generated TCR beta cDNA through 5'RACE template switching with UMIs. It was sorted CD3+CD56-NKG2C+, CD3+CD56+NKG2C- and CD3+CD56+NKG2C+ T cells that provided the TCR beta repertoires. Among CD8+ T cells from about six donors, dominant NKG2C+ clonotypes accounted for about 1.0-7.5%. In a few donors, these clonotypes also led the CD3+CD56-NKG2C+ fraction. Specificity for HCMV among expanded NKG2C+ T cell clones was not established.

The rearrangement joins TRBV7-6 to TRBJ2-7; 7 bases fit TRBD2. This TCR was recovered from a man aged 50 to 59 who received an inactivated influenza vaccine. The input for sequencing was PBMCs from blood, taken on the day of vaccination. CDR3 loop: CASSRGLAYEQYF. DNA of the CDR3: TGTGCCAGCAGCCGTGGACTAGCCTACGAGCAGTACTTC.